What follows are 24 T cell receptor beta chains derived from one specimen sequenced in a study of shared clonotypes between healthy human individuals. Clones were sequenced by immunoSEQ multiplex PCR, and TCRdb holds only the in-frame ones, with some missing. Among approximately 2,300,000 clones, around 90% were seen once, and the ten largest hold around 0.35%. The specimen was naive CD4+ T cells from PBMCs. The subset is: CD45RA+ positively selected. The receptors stem from a young man in good health. Some clones in this sample may be carry-over from other donors' samples.

This clone has a single count. The V gene is TRBV28, the J gene TRBJ1-2; D possibly corresponds to TRBD1 (5 bases). CDR1 and CDR2 from the germline V gene are MDHEN and SYDVKM. Between the trimmed V and J ends, which lost 6 bases and 1 base, there was a span of 9 bases. The CDR3 sequence is 13 residues long. CDR3 residues: CASRVGRNYGYTF. The CDR3 bases are TGTGCCAGCAGGGTGGGACGTAACTATGGCTACACCTTC.

This clone was observed once. Different DNA sequences within this sample yield the same CDR3. This chain connects TRBV2 to TRBJ2-1; D not resolved. This CDR3 region has 13 residues. Germline CDR1 and CDR2: SNHLY and FYNNEI. V was trimmed by 1 base and J by 3 bases, leaving 4 bases between them. The CDR3 DNA is TGTGCCAGCAGTGAAGGGGTCTACAATGAGCAGTTCTTC. Amino acid sequence: CASSEGVYNEQFF.

The chain is built from TRBV19 and TRBJ1-1, with D tentatively TRBD1 (5 bases). V was pared by 3 bases and J by 1 base, with 12 bases between. The CDR3 consists of 15 residues. The germline V gene has CDR1 LNHDA and CDR2 SQIVND (reference sequence). The CDR3 DNA reads TGTGCCAGTAGTATCAGGGCCTTAGGGAACACTGAAGCTTTCTTT. Translated, it gives CASSIRALGNTEAFF.

The chain employs TRBV4-1 and TRBJ2-7; 8 positions agree with TRBD2. Per the germline V gene, CDR1 is MGHRA and CDR2 is YSYEKL. Germline trimming cut 3 bases from V and 5 bases from J; bases unmatched to any gene: 6. CDR3 size: 14 residues. CDR3 in amino acids: CASSHRLARDEQYF. CDR3 nucleotide sequence: TGCGCCAGCAGCCACAGACTAGCGAGGGACGAGCAGTACTTC.

This chain joins TRBV19 and TRBJ2-1; D not resolved. The germline V gene encodes CDR1 LNHDA and CDR2 SQIVND (reference sequence). The CDR3 extends over 14 amino acids. V was trimmed by 1 base and J by 6 bases, leaving 10 bases between them. The CDR3 bases are TGTGCCAGTAGTATAGTTCGCCTAGTCAATGAGCAGTTCTTC. Amino acids: CASSIVRLVNEQFF.

Points on this clone: Other nucleotide sequences from this sample produce the same CDR3. V is TRBV9 and J is TRBJ1-2; no firm D call. This CDR3 has 12 residues. The germline V gene has CDR1 SGDLS and CDR2 YYNGEE. V was clipped by 3 bases and J by 5 bases, with 8 bases between them. The CDR3 sequence: CASSATAYGYTF. The CDR3 DNA is TGTGCCAGCAGCGCCACGGCGTATGGCTACACCTTC.

This chain joins TRBV2 and TRBJ2-7; D remains unclear. V was cut by 6 bases and J by 6 bases, with 15 bases left in between. Germline V gives CDR1 SNHLY, CDR2 FYNNEI. The CDR3 sequence is 13 residues long. CDR3 sequence (DNA): TGTGCCAGCAGCCCGGGCCCGGGCCTCGAGCAGTACTTC. Translating it yields CASSPGPGLEQYF. Full variable domain (remainder filled in from reference TRBV2 and TRBJ2-7): EPEVTQTPSHQVTQMGQEVILRCVPISNHLYFYWYRQILGQKVEFLVSFYNNEISEKSEIFDDQFSVERPDGSNFTLKIRSTKLEDSAMYFCASSPGPGLEQYFGPGTRLTVT.

Regarding this clone: Other DNA variants within this sample encode the same CDR3. The rearrangement joins TRBV18 to TRBJ1-2; 9 bases are shared with TRBD1. V gave up 3 bases and J gave up 4 bases; unmatched junction bases: 3. Per germline, CDR1 KGHSH and CDR2 LQKENI. The CDR3 consists of 14 residues. Here the CDR3 reads CASSPGQGSYGYTF. Written as DNA, the CDR3 is TGTGCCAGCTCACCGGGACAGGGCTCCTATGGCTACACCTTC.

The rearrangement uses TRBV27 and TRBJ2-7, with 10 bases aligning to TRBD2. Per the germline V gene, CDR1 is MNHEY and CDR2 is SMNVEV (reference sequence). This CDR3 contains 16 residues. V lost 0 bases to trimming and J lost 4 bases; unmatched junction nucleotides: 6. The CDR3: CASSLSVGTSVYEQYF. The CDR3 DNA sequence: TGTGCCAGCAGTTTATCCGTCGGGACTAGCGTATACGAGCAGTACTTC.

This rearrangement joins TRBV9 to TRBJ2-3; 9 nucleotides align to TRBD2. The V and J ends lost 1 base and 6 bases, in that order; junction bases with no gene match: 9. Germline V gene data show CDR1 as SGDLS and CDR2 as YYNGEE. The CDR3 is 16 amino acids. CDR3 coding DNA: TGTGCCAGCAGCGTACGAGGGGCTAGCGGGACTGATACGCAGTATTTT. This sequence encodes CASSVRGASGTDTQYF.

The V and J genes are TRBV28 and TRBJ2-7; 13 bases fit TRBD2. The CDR3 loop spans 16 amino acids. Germline CDR1 is MDHEN and CDR2 is SYDVKM. Trimming removed 6 bases from V and 5 bases from J; junction bases left unmatched: 10. Here the CDR3 reads CASRAGLAGVAHEQYF. For the CDR3, the DNA is TGTGCCAGCAGAGCTGGACTAGCGGGAGTTGCCCACGAGCAGTACTTC.

V is TRBV15 and J is TRBJ1-1; TRBD1 aligns across 10 bases. Germline loops: CDR1 LNHNV, CDR2 YYDKDF (reference sequence). J was trimmed by 5 bases and V by 4 bases; bases with no gene match: 7. This CDR3 is 15 amino acids long. CDR3 sequence: CATSKDRGRWTEAFF. DNA of the CDR3: TGTGCCACCAGCAAAGACAGGGGGCGATGGACTGAAGCTTTCTTT.

V gene TRBV10-3 combines with J gene TRBJ1-2, with 7 bases matching TRBD1. CDR1 and CDR2 (germline): ENHRY, SYGVKD. Trimming cost V 7 bases and J 2 bases; bases outside gene matches: 10. The CDR3 totals 15 residues. The CDR3 loop reads CAIKGETGPNYGYTF. The CDR3 bases are TGTGCCATCAAGGGTGAGACAGGGCCGAACTATGGCTACACCTTC.

The V call is TRBV5-1, the J call TRBJ2-1; 10 bases map to TRBD2. CDR1 SGHRS and CDR2 YFSETQ come from the germline V gene. Trimming at V came to 1 base and at J to 2 bases, leaving 6 bases not matched to a gene. The CDR3 runs to 17 residues. CDR3: CASSLWASGRPYNEQFF. The CDR3 nucleotides are TGCGCCAGCAGCTTGTGGGCTAGCGGGAGACCCTACAATGAGCAGTTCTTC.

The V call is TRBV2, the J call TRBJ1-1, with TRBD1 as a possible D gene (6 bases). From germline, CDR1 is SNHLY and CDR2 FYNNEI. The CDR3 contains 12 residues. V dropped 8 bases and J dropped 11 bases, with 18 bases sitting between them. The CDR3 loop is CASGGAPLSAFF. The CDR3, as DNA: TGTGCCAGCGGGGGGGCGCCTCTGAGCGCTTTCTTT.

This chain links TRBV4-2 with TRBJ1-2; no reliable D call. Trimming left V 0 bases short and J 5 bases short, with 7 bases between. The CDR3 spans 13 residues. The germline V gene encodes CDR1 LGHNA and CDR2 YNFKEQ. CDR3 coding DNA: TGTGCCAGCAGCCAAGATTTGCTGTATGGCTACACCTTC. It yields the protein CASSQDLLYGYTF.

This clone is a singleton in its sample. The chain carries TRBV7-2 and TRBJ2-1, with a possible D match to TRBD2 (5 bases). V was clipped by 3 bases and J by 9 bases, with 6 bases between them. The CDR3 loop spans 11 amino acids. Germline V gene data show CDR1 as SGHTA and CDR2 as FQGNSA. The DNA of the CDR3 is TGTGCCAGCAGCTTCGAGGGTGAGCAGTTCTTC. Translating gives CASSFEGEQFF.

The V gene is TRBV6-5, the J gene TRBJ2-5; either TRBD1 or TRBD2 may fit D (5 bases each). Trimming cost V 0 bases and J 7 bases, with 9 bases left between them. CDR1 is MNHEY and CDR2 is SVGAGI in the germline V gene. The CDR3 has 13 amino acids. CDR3: CASSYSGEGTQYF. The CDR3 DNA is TGTGCCAGCAGTTACTCGGGGGAAGGGACCCAGTACTTC.

J is TRBJ2-1 and V is TRBV7-2; D is possibly TRBD1 (6 bases). Trimming took off 0 bases at V and 7 bases at J, with 13 bases between the two ends. CDR1 SGHTA and CDR2 FQGNSA come from the germline V gene. CDR3 length equals 15 residues. Here the CDR3 reads CASSLATGTRNEQFF. CDR3 coding DNA: TGTGCCAGCAGCTTAGCAACAGGGACCAGGAATGAGCAGTTCTTC.

This clone was found once. The chain recombines TRBV27 with TRBJ1-5, with D unresolved. The germline V gene has CDR1 MNHEY and CDR2 SMNVEV (reference sequence). The CDR3 consists of 17 residues. V lost 4 bases and J 2 bases, leaving 18 bases between the germline ends. CDR3 region: CASSSRRAKGGNQPQHF. CDR3 bases: TGTGCCAGCAGTTCGAGACGCGCGAAGGGAGGCAATCAGCCCCAGCATTTT.

CDR3 nucleotide sequence: TGTGCCAGCAGTTGGCAGACCTATCAGCCCCAGCATTTT. Protein sequence: CASSWQTYQPQHF. The chain is built from TRBV6-1 and TRBJ1-5; D unresolved. Between the trimmed V and J ends, which lost 5 bases and 5 bases, there was a span of 10 bases. The CDR3 length is 13 residues. Germline CDR1 MNHNS, CDR2 SASEGT.

The chain has TRBV7-2 and TRBJ2-3; TRBD1 agrees at 7 bases. V trimming: 8 bases; J trimming: 7 bases; junction bases outside the gene matches: 15. The germline CDR1 and CDR2 sequences are SGHTA and FQGNSA. The CDR3 contains 15 residues. The CDR3 DNA reads as TGTGCCAGCGTGCCACGGGACAGACCCACGAATACGCAGTATTTT. Translating it yields CASVPRDRPTNTQYF.

For this clone: Additional DNA sequences in this sample encode the identical CDR3. The genes are TRBV5-1 and TRBJ2-1, with TRBD1 matching over 8 bases. The ends lost 0 bases at V and 6 bases at J; junction bases unmatched: 2. The CDR3 runs 14 residues. CDR1 and CDR2 from the germline V gene are SGHRS and YFSETQ. DNA of the CDR3: TGCGCCAGCAGCTTGGGACAGGGGAGCAATGAGCAGTTCTTC. This translates into CASSLGQGSNEQFF.

This chain uses TRBV6-5 with TRBJ2-1; 8 nucleotides agree with TRBD2. Germline-derived CDR1 and CDR2 are MNHEY and SVGAGI. The CDR3 contains 14 residues. The ends lost 2 bases at V and 8 bases at J; junction bases unmatched: 5. The DNA for the CDR3 is TGTGCCAGCAGTTACGGACTAGCTCGAGATGAGCAGTTCTTC. Its protein product is CASSYGLARDEQFF.